Listed here are 29 T cell receptor beta chains from one sample, sequenced in a study of control samples from healthy donors and cancer patients. Libraries were prepared by immunoSEQ multiplex PCR; TCRdb keeps only in-frame clonotypes and omits some of them. Found here are roughly 49,000 clones, 85% to 90% of them singletons; the top ten hold around 40%. The sequenced sample consisted of PBMCs. The receptors come from a man aged 45-65 years with head and neck cancer.

This chain uses TRBV28 with TRBJ1-1; weak D call: TRBD1 (5 bases). CDR1 is MDHEN and CDR2 is SYDVKM in the germline V gene. The CDR3 contains 14 residues. V lost 3 bases to trimming and J lost 8 bases, with 16 bases between them. CDR3 coding DNA: TGTGCCAGCAGTTTTGGGTCAGGGACGGGGGAAGCTTTCTTT. The encoded protein is CASSFGSGTGEAFF.

V gene TRBV27 combines with J gene TRBJ1-6; tentative D call: TRBD1 (5 bases). The CDR3 is 15 residues long. The germline V and J ends were trimmed by 6 bases and 6 bases, with 15 bases remaining between them. Per the germline V gene, CDR1 is MNHEY and CDR2 is SMNVEV (reference sequence). CDR3 loop: CASSPMGPTNSPLHF. CDR3 in DNA: TGTGCCAGCAGCCCAATGGGACCGACTAATTCACCCCTCCACTTT.

This clone is a singleton in its sample. The chain joins TRBV7-8 to TRBJ1-6; 7 nucleotides match TRBD1. This CDR3 spans 18 amino acids. V lost 8 bases and J lost 0; bases outside the gene matches: 13. Germline V CDR1 and CDR2: SGHVS, FQNEAQ. CDR3 bases: TGTGCCAGCCGCCGGACAGGCGACGTTAGCTCCTATAATTCACCCCTCCACTTT. Its protein product is CASRRTGDVSSYNSPLHF.

The V and J genes are TRBV21-1 and TRBJ2-4. TRBV21-1 is recorded as a pseudogene. The CDR3 loop spans 15 amino acids. The DNA of the CDR3 is TGTGCCAGCAGCAAAGGGGAAAGGGCCAAAAACATTCAGTACTTC. Its translation: CASSKGERAKNIQYF.

The chain is built from TRBV28 and TRBJ2-7; 7 bases agree with TRBD1. V gave up 5 bases and J gave up 0 bases; unmatched junction bases: 7. CDR1 and CDR2 from the germline V gene are MDHEN and SYDVKM. The CDR3 is 15 residues long. CDR3 sequence: CASSPRGPSSYEQYF. As DNA, the CDR3 is TGTGCCAGCAGTCCGAGGGGGCCCAGCTCCTACGAGCAGTACTTC. The full variable domain, in which reference TRBV28 and TRBJ2-7 provide the parts outside the CDR3, is DVKVTQSSRYLVKRTGEKVFLECVQDMDHENMFWYRQDPGLGLRLIYFSYDVKMKEKGDIPEGYSVSREKKERFSLILESASTNQTSMYLCASSPRGPSSYEQYFGPGTRLTVT.

The J gene is TRBJ2-2, the V gene TRBV28, with 7 bases that match TRBD1. J lost 2 bases, V lost 4 bases, and 7 bases had no gene match. Germline lookup yields CDR1 MDHEN and CDR2 SYDVKM. CDR3 size: 16 residues. The CDR3 protein is CASSSRDSLNTGELFF. The CDR3 region has the DNA TGTGCCAGCAGTTCACGGGACAGCCTCAACACCGGGGAGCTGTTTTTT.

The V gene is TRBV7-2, the J gene TRBJ2-7; 9 nucleotides align to TRBD2. The CDR3 is 14 amino acids. With 2 bases clipped from V and 3 bases from J, the junction kept 2 bases outside the gene matches. Germline V lookup: CDR1 SGHTA, CDR2 FQGNSA. The DNA for the CDR3 is TGTGCCAGCAGCTTAATAGCGGGGGACTACGAGCAGTACTTC. Translating it yields CASSLIAGDYEQYF. Full variable domain (missing parts from reference TRBV7-2 and TRBJ2-7): GAGVSQSPSNKVTEKGKDVELRCDPISGHTALYWYRQSLGQGLEFLIYFQGNSAPDKSGLPSDRFSAERTGGSVSTLTIQRTQQEDSAVYLCASSLIAGDYEQYFGPGTRLTVT.

V usage is TRBV5-4 and J usage is TRBJ1-3; D may be TRBD1 (5 bases). This CDR3 is 14 amino acids long. Trimming removed 2 bases from V and 4 bases from J, with 10 bases in between. In germline, CDR1 is SGHNT, CDR2 YYREEE (reference sequence). In DNA form, the CDR3 reads TGTGCCAGCAGCTTTGGCAGGGAAGGAAACACCATATATTTT. This encodes CASSFGREGNTIYF.

The genes are TRBV6-2 or TRBV6-3 and TRBJ2-1; D may correspond to TRBD1 or TRBD2 (5 bases each). This CDR3 has 18 amino acids. Germline values: CDR1 MNHEY, CDR2 SVGEGT. The V end lost 2 bases, the J end lost 0 bases, and 17 bases lay between the germline ends. CDR3 bases: TGTGCCAGCAGTTACCCCAGCGTGGGACCGAGCTCCTACAATGAGCAGTTCTTC. Its protein product is CASSYPSVGPSSYNEQFF.

The J gene is TRBJ2-3, the V gene TRBV7-9; no definite D call. Germline V gene data show CDR1 as SEHNR and CDR2 as FQNEAQ (reference sequence). This CDR3 contains 14 residues. V lost 2 bases, J lost 0 bases, and 6 bases lay in between. CDR3 sequence: CASSLTASTDTQYF. DNA for the CDR3: TGTGCCAGCAGCTTAACGGCAAGCACAGATACGCAGTATTTT.

The chain combines TRBV6-5 with TRBJ2-7; D is ambiguous. Germline CDR1 is MNHEY and CDR2 is SVGAGI. V lost 7 bases and J 6 bases, leaving 10 bases between the germline ends. This CDR3 comprises 11 residues. CDR3 sequence: CASTQGLEQYF. DNA of the CDR3: TGTGCCAGCACCCAAGGGCTCGAGCAGTACTTC.

This rearrangement joins TRBV29-1 to TRBJ2-3, with D perhaps TRBD1 (7 bases). CDR3 size: 13 residues. V shed 4 bases and J shed 2 bases, with 10 bases lying between them. Germline V gives CDR1 SQVTM, CDR2 ANQGSEA. Here the CDR3 DNA reads TGCAGCGTTGGACAGGGACTCACAGATACGCAGTATTTT. It encodes CSVGQGLTDTQYF.

This clone was observed once. The CDR3 DNA is TGTGCCAGCAGCCAAGATACCGGGCGGGGGGGCAGGTACGAGCAGTACTTC. Translation gives CASSQDTGRGGRYEQYF. The chain joins TRBV4-2 to TRBJ2-7, with 9 bases identical to TRBD2. Looked up from germline, CDR1 is LGHNA and CDR2 is YNFKEQ. Germline trimming cut 0 bases from V and 4 bases from J; bases unmatched to any gene: 10. The CDR3 sequence is 17 residues long.

Only one count was recorded for this clone. J is TRBJ1-3 and V is TRBV12-3 or TRBV12-4, with 8 bases lining up with TRBD1. The junction had 4 bases not matched to a gene; V was cut back by 8 bases and J by 4 bases. This CDR3 has 13 residues. The CDR3 DNA sequence: TGTGCCAGCGGGACAGGAAAGGGAAACACCATATATTTT. Its protein product is CASGTGKGNTIYF.

This chain links TRBV7-3 with TRBJ2-6; TRBD1 agrees at 11 bases. The CDR3 loop spans 20 amino acids. V dropped 1 base and J dropped 0; count of bases not matched to a gene: 8. Germline assignment: CDR1 SGHTA and CDR2 FQGTGA. The CDR3 sequence: CASSLMGQGVGGSGANVLTF. In nucleotides, the CDR3 is TGTGCCAGCAGCTTAATGGGACAGGGGGTTGGGGGCTCTGGGGCCAACGTCCTGACTTTC.

This chain links TRBV6-5 with TRBJ1-5, with TRBD1 identical over 7 bases. The J segment lost 7 bases and the V segment lost 6 bases, leaving 9 bases of the junction unmatched. From germline, CDR1 is MNHEY and CDR2 SVGAGI. The CDR3 length is 14 residues. CDR3 sequence reads: CASRDTGVGQPQHF. The CDR3 coding sequence is TGTGCCAGCAGGGATACAGGGGTAGGGCAGCCCCAGCATTTT.

This chain links TRBV5-1 with TRBJ2-3, with 10 bases matching TRBD2. The CDR3 is 17 residues long. The ends lost 3 bases at V and 3 bases at J; junction bases unmatched: 10. CDR1 SGHRS and CDR2 YFSETQ come from the germline V gene. This chain's CDR3 is CASSWAGAGGLTDTQYF. The DNA of the CDR3 is TGCGCCAGCAGCTGGGCCGGAGCGGGGGGGCTTACAGATACGCAGTATTTT. Full variable domain (remainder filled in from reference TRBV5-1 and TRBJ2-3): KAGVTQTPRYLIKTRGQQVTLSCSPISGHRSVSWYQQTPGQGLQFLFEYFSETQRNKGNFPGRFSGRQFSNSRSEMNVSTLELGDSALYLCASSWAGAGGLTDTQYFGPGTRLTVL.

The sample holds a few counts of this clone. The chain is built from TRBV2 and TRBJ1-2; D remains unclear. Germline V gene sequence: CDR1 SNHLY, CDR2 FYNNEI. This CDR3 has 13 amino acids. V was cut by 6 bases and J by 0 bases, with 8 bases left in between. The CDR3, as DNA: TGTGCCAGCAGGGACGGAGCTAACTATGGCTACACCTTC. This codes for CASRDGANYGYTF. The variable domain in full, with the rest retrieved from reference TRBV2 and TRBJ1-2, is EPEVTQTPSHQVTQMGQEVILRCVPISNHLYFYWYRQILGQKVEFLVSFYNNEISEKSEIFDDQFSVERPDGSNFTLKIRSTKLEDSAMYFCASRDGANYGYTFGSGTRLTVV.

This clone was detected only a few times. V and J are TRBV3-1 (or the pseudogene TRBV3-2) and TRBJ2-2; D unclear. This CDR3 is built from 15 residues. Trimming stripped 4 bases from V and 6 bases from J, with 15 bases between. The germline gives CDR1 LGHDT, CDR2 YNNKEL (reference sequence). The CDR3 DNA follows: TGTGCCAGCAGCCCCTACCCCTCCAGGCCCGGGGAGCTGTTTTTT. Residues: CASSPYPSRPGELFF.

CDR3 in amino acids: CASSQPGSSYNEQFF. The CDR3 DNA is TGTGCCAGCAGTCAACCAGGCAGCTCCTACAATGAGCAGTTCTTC. The rearrangement links TRBV28 to TRBJ2-1; no clear D. This CDR3 has 15 amino acids. V was trimmed by 5 bases and J by 0 bases, leaving 11 bases between them. Germline loops: CDR1 MDHEN, CDR2 SYDVKM.

The V gene is TRBV4-3, the J gene TRBJ2-1, with D possibly being TRBD2 (6 bases). The CDR3 totals 17 residues. With 0 bases removed from V and 1 base from J, the gap between germline ends came to 13 bases. Germline V gene lookup returns CDR1 LGHNA and CDR2 YSLEER. CDR3 sequence: CASSQESAGRSYNEQFF. DNA for the CDR3: TGCGCCAGCAGCCAAGAATCGGCGGGGAGATCCTACAATGAGCAGTTCTTC.

The count of this clone is one. The V gene is TRBV11-1, the J gene TRBJ2-4, with TRBD1 as a possible D gene (6 bases). The germline V gene encodes CDR1 SGHAT and CDR2 FQDESV (reference sequence). V was cut by 4 bases and J by 8 bases, with 15 bases left in between. The CDR3 has 14 amino acids. CDR3 loop: CASSYGQFGDIQYF. CDR3 nucleotide sequence: TGTGCCAGCAGCTACGGACAGTTCGGGGACATTCAGTACTTC.

The chain carries TRBV5-1 and TRBJ2-2; TRBD1 matches 8 bases. Germline CDR1 reads SGHRS; CDR2 reads YFSETQ. This CDR3 comprises 16 residues. With V trimmed by 0 bases and J by 3 bases, 4 bases remained unmatched. CDR3: CASSLAQGAHTGELFF. CDR3 in DNA: TGCGCCAGCAGCTTGGCCCAGGGGGCTCACACCGGGGAGCTGTTTTTT.

The J gene is TRBJ1-1, the V gene TRBV28, with 8 bases fitting TRBD1. The V gene's germline CDR1 is MDHEN and CDR2 SYDVKM. Unmatched junction bases numbered 9, after V lost 6 bases and J lost 0 bases. The CDR3 length is 16 residues. The CDR3 DNA follows: TGTGCCAGCAGACTTGGACAGGGTCTACTGAACACTGAAGCTTTCTTT. Its translation is CASRLGQGLLNTEAFF. The full variable domain, completed using reference TRBV28 and TRBJ1-1, is DVKVTQSSRYLVKRTGEKVFLECVQDMDHENMFWYRQDPGLGLRLIYFSYDVKMKEKGDIPEGYSVSREKKERFSLILESASTNQTSMYLCASRLGQGLLNTEAFFGQGTRLTVV.

The rearrangement uses TRBV10-3 and TRBJ2-3; 16 positions match TRBD2. The germline gives CDR1 ENHRY, CDR2 SYGVKD. The CDR3 runs to 16 residues. V shed 6 bases and J 5 bases; nucleotides not matched to a gene: 5. The CDR3 spells CAISQGLAGGIDTQYF. The CDR3 DNA reads as TGTGCCATCAGCCAGGGACTAGCGGGAGGGATAGATACGCAGTATTTT.

CDR3 coding DNA: TGTGCCAGCAGTATCCGGACAGGGGGCGCGGACGAGCAGTACTTC. It encodes CASSIRTGGADEQYF. This rearrangement joins TRBV28 to TRBJ2-7, with 11 bases aligning to TRBD1. The CDR3 runs 15 residues. Germline V gives CDR1 MDHEN, CDR2 SYDVKM. The J segment lost 5 bases and the V segment lost 5 bases, leaving 8 bases of the junction unmatched. The variable domain in full, completed from reference TRBV28 and TRBJ2-7, reads DVKVTQSSRYLVKRTGEKVFLECVQDMDHENMFWYRQDPGLGLRLIYFSYDVKMKEKGDIPEGYSVSREKKERFSLILESASTNQTSMYLCASSIRTGGADEQYFGPGTRLTVT.

The chain carries TRBV18 and TRBJ2-1; unclear D gene. CDR1 is KGHSH, CDR2 LQKENI, per germline. Trimming shortened V by 3 bases and J by 9 bases, and 6 bases separated the two germline ends. The CDR3 sequence is 11 residues long. DNA for the CDR3: TGTGCCAGCTCACCTCCCGGTGAGCAGTTCTTC. This sequence encodes CASSPPGEQFF.

This chain joins TRBV2 and TRBJ2-4; D gene ambiguous. Trimming took off 4 bases at V and 13 bases at J, with 8 bases between the two ends. The length of the CDR3 is 10 residues. Germline CDR1 and CDR2: SNHLY and FYNNEI. CDR3 protein: CASSGVSQYF. The CDR3 DNA follows: TGTGCCAGCAGTGGGGTTTCCCAGTACTTC.

The chain recombines TRBV5-1 with TRBJ2-7; TRBD1 matches at 8 bases. Per the germline V gene, CDR1 is SGHRS and CDR2 is YFSETQ. This CDR3 spans 16 amino acids. The ends lost 0 bases at V and 5 bases at J; junction bases unmatched: 10. The chain's CDR3 is CASSLGTGRYGDEQYF. The CDR3 DNA reads as TGCGCCAGCAGCTTGGGGACAGGGAGGTATGGGGACGAGCAGTACTTC.